This entry lists 18 T cell receptor beta chains sequenced from one sample in a study of follicular helper T cells after annual influenza vaccination. Sequencing was performed with immunoSEQ multiplex PCR; in TCRdb, only in-frame clones are kept and a portion is missing. This table holds thousands of clones, over 75% found once. Time point given: 2015-2016 season, 7 days after influenza vaccination. Source: CXCR5+ CD38- circulating T follicular helper cells from blood, taken 7 days after influenza vaccination. Stated subset: circulating Tfh, non-naive CD4+CXCR5+PD-1+ (ICOS+CD38+ or ICOS-CD38-). All receptors derive from an adult who received the influenza vaccine.

V and J are TRBV19 and TRBJ2-5, with D perhaps TRBD1 (6 bases). Germline values: CDR1 LNHDA, CDR2 SQIVND (reference sequence). The ends were cut back, 10 bases at V and 2 bases at J, with 17 bases in the middle. The CDR3 contains 14 residues. CDR3: CATRYDRTQETQYF. CDR3 coding DNA: TGTGCCACTCGCTACGACAGGACGCAAGAGACCCAGTACTTC.

This rearrangement joins TRBV16 to TRBJ1-2; 7 nucleotides line up with TRBD1. The germline gives CDR1 KGHSY, CDR2 FQNENV. The trim removed 2 bases at V and 0 bases at J, leaving 6 bases unmatched. This CDR3 contains 16 residues. CDR3 nucleotide sequence: TGTGCCAGCAGCCAAAGCACCGGGACAGCTAACTATGGCTACACCTTC. It yields the protein CASSQSTGTANYGYTF.

This clone occurred once. This sequence joins TRBV29-1 and TRBJ2-7; 7 nucleotides match TRBD2. Germline CDR1 SQVTM, CDR2 ANQGSEA. Trimming took 7 bases from V and 5 from J; bases not matched to a gene: 5. The CDR3 totals 11 residues. The DNA of the CDR3 is TGCAGCGGGGGGACTATTGACGAGCAGTACTTC. Translation gives CSGGTIDEQYF.

This chain uses TRBV7-2 with TRBJ2-5, with 10 bases matching TRBD2. Germline lookup yields CDR1 SGHTA and CDR2 FQGNSA. The CDR3 contains 15 residues. J gave up 5 bases and V 2 bases, and 5 bases lay outside the gene matches. The CDR3 DNA sequence: TGTGCCAGCAGCTTATATCTAGCGGGAGATGAGACCCAGTACTTC. Its protein product is CASSLYLAGDETQYF.

This clone appeared a few times. The chain joins TRBV7-2 to TRBJ1-5, with 7 bases fitting TRBD1. This CDR3 spans 13 amino acids. In germline, CDR1 is SGHTA, CDR2 FQGNSA. Trimming removed 8 bases from V and 7 bases from J; junction bases left unmatched: 8. The CDR3 sequence: CASRDQGGQPQHF. Here the CDR3 DNA reads TGTGCCAGCCGCGACCAGGGGGGACAGCCCCAGCATTTT. Drawing the rest from reference TRBV7-2 and TRBJ1-5, the complete variable domain is GAGVSQSPSNKVTEKGKDVELRCDPISGHTALYWYRQSLGQGLEFLIYFQGNSAPDKSGLPSDRFSAERTGGSVSTLTIQRTQQEDSAVYLCASRDQGGQPQHFGDGTRLSIL.

V and J are TRBV27 and TRBJ1-3; D is uncertain. V was shortened by 4 bases and J by 4 bases, with 5 bases between the two germline ends. There are 12 residues in the CDR3. CDR1 MNHEY and CDR2 SMNVEV come from the germline V gene (reference sequence). This chain's CDR3 is CASSSGGNTIYF. The CDR3 nucleotides are TGTGCCAGCAGTTCCGGGGGAAACACCATATATTTT.

The chain combines TRBV28 with TRBJ1-4; 7 nucleotides align to TRBD1. There are 12 residues in the CDR3. Per the germline V gene, CDR1 is MDHEN and CDR2 is SYDVKM. V dropped 10 bases and J dropped 8; count of bases not matched to a gene: 7. The CDR3 region is CATGTVGEKLFF. As DNA, the CDR3 is TGTGCCACCGGGACAGTAGGGGAAAAACTGTTTTTT.

J is TRBJ2-5 and V is TRBV29-1; D perhaps matches TRBD2 (6 bases). The V gene's germline CDR1 is SQVTM and CDR2 ANQGSEA. CDR3 length equals 12 residues. Trimming shortened V by 7 bases and J by 3 bases, and 12 bases separated the two germline ends. In DNA form, the CDR3 reads TGCAGCGCCCGGGCGGGGAAAGAGACCCAGTACTTC. Translation: CSARAGKETQYF.

This clone was seen just once. V usage is TRBV7-9 and J usage is TRBJ1-2; D is undetermined. The V gene lost 6 bases and the J gene lost 0 bases, with 5 bases spanning the gap. This CDR3 is built from 12 residues. CDR1 and CDR2 (germline): SEHNR, FQNEAQ (reference sequence). As DNA, the CDR3 is TGTGCCAGCAGTAAATCTAACTATGGCTACACCTTC. Amino acids: CASSKSNYGYTF. Filled out from reference TRBV7-9 and TRBJ1-2, the complete variable domain reads DTGVSQNPRHKITKRGQNVTFRCDPISEHNRLYWYRQTLGQGPEFLTYFQNEAQLEKSRLLSDRFSAERPKGSFSTLEIQRTEQGDSAMYLCASSKSNYGYTFGSGTRLTVV.

The chain is built from TRBV7-9 and TRBJ2-5, with 8 nucleotides matching TRBD2. Germline V gene data show CDR1 as SEHNR and CDR2 as FQNEAQ (reference sequence). This CDR3 is built from 14 residues. V gave up 1 base and J gave up 2 bases; unmatched junction bases: 0. CDR3 nucleotide sequence: TGTGCCAGCAGCTTAGGCGGGGGGCAAGAGACCCAGTACTTC. Translation gives CASSLGGGQETQYF.

The rearrangement uses TRBV27 and TRBJ2-1; a possible D gene is TRBD2 (5 bases). Trimming pared 5 bases from V and 0 bases from J, leaving 35 bases between. Germline loops: CDR1 MNHEY, CDR2 SMNVEV (reference sequence). The CDR3 runs 23 residues. CDR3 nucleotide sequence: TGTGCCAGCAGTCGAGTCGGTCCGGGAACGGGAACATCGCTTGAACCCTCCTACAATGAGCAGTTCTTC. Translated, it gives CASSRVGPGTGTSLEPSYNEQFF.

The chain employs TRBV19 and TRBJ1-5; maybe TRBD1 (5 bases). CDR1 LNHDA and CDR2 SQIVND come from the germline V gene (reference sequence). With 10 bases removed from V and 1 base from J, the gap between germline ends came to 11 bases. CDR3 size: 13 residues. CDR3 in amino acids: CATLGGSNQPQHF. In nucleotides, the CDR3 is TGTGCCACCCTCGGGGGAAGCAATCAGCCCCAGCATTTT.

The genes are TRBV19 and TRBJ2-2; D gene ambiguous. Germline loops: CDR1 LNHDA, CDR2 SQIVND (reference sequence). The CDR3 sequence is 13 residues long. V lost 6 bases, J lost 2 bases, and 7 bases lay in between. The CDR3 region is CASRPINTGELFF. The CDR3 nucleotides are TGTGCCAGTAGACCGATTAACACCGGGGAGCTGTTTTTT.

The chain combines TRBV29-1 with TRBJ2-7; D is possibly TRBD1 (5 bases). This CDR3 is 13 amino acids long. Germline V lookup: CDR1 SQVTM, CDR2 ANQGSEA. V lost 0 bases to trimming and J lost 1 base, with 7 bases between them. For the CDR3, the DNA is TGCAGCGTTGAAGACCGACAGTCCTACGAGCAGTACTTC. Its protein is CSVEDRQSYEQYF.

The chain uses TRBV28 and TRBJ1-1, with 9 bases lining up with TRBD1. Looked up from germline, CDR1 is MDHEN and CDR2 is SYDVKM. Unmatched junction bases numbered 13, after V lost 7 bases and J lost 4 bases. This CDR3 is built from 16 residues. In DNA, the CDR3 is TGTGCCAGCACTGGCGGGACAGGGAGGGAGAGCACTGAAGCTTTCTTT. This gives the protein CASTGGTGRESTEAFF.

V is TRBV5-5 and J is TRBJ2-1; no firm D call. Per the germline V gene, CDR1 is SGHKS and CDR2 is YYEKEE (reference sequence). Trimming cost V 4 bases and J 6 bases, with 17 bases left between them. CDR3 length equals 15 residues. The CDR3 loop reads CASSLDPLGSNEQFF. CDR3 bases: TGTGCCAGCAGCCTGGACCCATTAGGATCCAATGAGCAGTTCTTC.

The chain has TRBV30 and TRBJ2-7; no definite D call. The CDR3 extends over 12 amino acids. V lost 0 bases, J lost 3 bases, and 6 bases lay in between. CDR1 and CDR2 (germline): GTSNPN, SVGIG (reference sequence). The CDR3 DNA reads as TGTGCCTGGAGTGTACAAGGCTACGAGCAGTACTTC. It encodes CAWSVQGYEQYF.

The genes are TRBV5-1 and TRBJ2-3; 9 nucleotides align to TRBD2. This CDR3 has 14 amino acids. Trimming took 0 bases from V and 6 from J; bases not matched to a gene: 2. In germline, CDR1 is SGHRS, CDR2 YFSETQ. CDR3: CASSLASGGDTQYF. The CDR3 DNA follows: TGCGCCAGCAGCTTGGCCAGCGGGGGGGATACGCAGTATTTT.